This TCR beta chain is from a study of blood T cell repertoires in COVID-19. TCRdb's copy holds only in-frame clones and misses some; the assay was immunoSEQ multiplex PCR. The sample records some 320,000 clones, approximately 88% being singletons. CDR1 is LGHDT and CDR2 is YNNKEL in the germline V gene (reference sequence). The CDR3 is made up of 16 amino acids. The V segment lost 0 bases and the J segment 4 bases; nucleotides outside the gene matches: 6. Donors in Cohort 3 counted as recovered after two negative PCRs, clearance, or symptom resolution. V usage is TRBV3-1 (or the pseudogene TRBV3-2) and J usage is TRBJ2-1; 7 bases are shared with TRBD2. The clonotype was recovered from a man in his 60s who had recovered from COVID-19. Sequenced sample: PBMCs or T cells enriched from blood (not recorded which). The CDR3, as DNA: TGTGCCAGCAGCCAAGATTGGTCTAGCGGATACAATGAGCAGTTCTTC. This translates into CASSQDWSSGYNEQFF.